Each of the 11 T cell receptor beta chains below was sequenced from the same sample in a study of shared clonotypes between healthy human individuals. Terminally differentiated effector memory CD45RA+ cells were excluded by CCR7 positive selection of CD45RO-negative cells. Repertoires were generated with immunoSEQ multiplex PCR, while TCRdb's copy carries only in-frame clones and drops some. The sample shows some 740,000 clones, 80% to 95% of them seen only once. The sequencing sample was made of naive CD8+ T cells sorted from blood. The receptors derive from a man aged 25 to 45 in good health.

A single count supports this clone. At one end, the junction sequence differs from germline, possibly due to a read error. The gene calls are TRBV5-4 and TRBJ2-3; the match to TRBD1 covers 7 bases. This CDR3 spans 16 amino acids. Germline CDR1 SGHNT, CDR2 YYREEE (reference sequence). The CDR3 DNA reads TGCGCCAGCAGCCAAGATTCAACAGGGGCCCCAGATACGCAGTATTTT. It specifies CASSQDSTGAPDTQYF.

The chain is built from TRBV10-3 and TRBJ2-1; 7 bases are shared with TRBD2. V lost 3 bases, J lost 9 bases, and 8 bases stayed unmatched. This CDR3 comprises 14 residues. In germline, CDR1 is ENHRY, CDR2 SYGVKD. Here the CDR3 reads CAISDTAGVSEQFF. DNA for the CDR3: TGTGCCATCAGTGATACGGCGGGAGTTAGTGAGCAGTTCTTC.

CDR3 sequence (DNA): TGTGCCAGCAGCTTAACTGGGGCAGATACGCAGTATTTT. Residues: CASSLTGADTQYF. The chain carries TRBV7-3 and TRBJ2-3, with unresolved D. Germline CDR1 reads SGHTA; CDR2 reads FQGTGA. Trimming removed 0 bases at V and 4 bases at J, with 5 bases between. This CDR3 contains 13 residues.

The rearrangement joins TRBV29-1 to TRBJ2-7; 8 bases fit TRBD1. V lost 4 bases, J lost 7 bases, and 15 bases stayed unmatched. CDR1 is SQVTM, CDR2 ANQGSEA, per germline. This CDR3 has 15 residues. Here the CDR3 DNA reads TGCAGCGTTGTAGGGACAGGCGACAGCTCCTGGGAGCAGTACTTC. Translating it yields CSVVGTGDSSWEQYF.

V usage is TRBV27 and J usage is TRBJ1-2; TRBD1 matches 8 bases. Trimming cost V 3 bases and J 4 bases; bases outside gene matches: 4. CDR1 is MNHEY and CDR2 is SMNVEV in the germline V gene (reference sequence). The CDR3 runs to 14 residues. CDR3: CASSFGQGSYGYTF. The DNA for the CDR3 is TGTGCCAGCAGTTTCGGACAGGGCAGCTATGGCTACACCTTC.

CDR3 amino acids: CASTERNSYEQYF. The CDR3 DNA reads TGTGCCAGCACCGAGCGGAACTCCTACGAGCAGTACTTC. The chain employs TRBV2 and TRBJ2-7, with D possibly matching TRBD2 (5 bases). Trimming took off 7 bases at V and 0 bases at J, with 10 bases between the two ends. CDR1 and CDR2 from the germline V gene are SNHLY and FYNNEI. The CDR3 sequence is 13 residues long.

On this clone: Compared with germline, one end of the junction differs, possibly owing to a read error. The V call is TRBV6-5, the J call TRBJ2-2; TRBD1 agrees at 7 bases. CDR3 length equals 16 residues. The germline V gene has CDR1 MNHEY and CDR2 SVGAGI. In DNA form, the CDR3 reads TGTGCCAGCAGTCACTCGACAGGGTTAGACACCGGGGAGCTGTTTTTT. It codes for CASSHSTGLDTGELFF.

V and J are TRBV19 and TRBJ2-3; 7 bases line up with TRBD1. This CDR3 has 15 residues. Germline CDR1 and CDR2: LNHDA and SQIVND (reference sequence). Trimming cost V 6 bases and J 1 base; bases outside gene matches: 7. DNA of the CDR3: TGTGCCAGTAGGGACAGGTTAGACCGCACAGATACGCAGTATTTT. This translates into CASRDRLDRTDTQYF.

The CDR3 DNA reads as TGTGCCAGCAGCTTAGGCTTCGGGACAGTTCTATTCTTT. Protein: CASSLGFGTVLFF. The chain uses TRBV7-6 and TRBJ1-1, with 7 bases lining up with TRBD1. The CDR3 has 13 residues. The germline CDR1 and CDR2 sequences are SGHVS and FNYEAQ. V lost 1 base and J lost 14; bases outside the gene matches: 10. Full variable domain (rest looked up from reference TRBV7-6 and TRBJ1-1): GAGVSQSPRYKVTKRGQDVALRCDPISGHVSLYWYRQALGQGPEFLTYFNYEAQQDKSGLPNDRFSAERPEGSISTLTIQRTEQRDSAMYRCASSLGFGTVLFFGQGTRLTVV.

The chain combines TRBV5-6 with TRBJ2-7; a possible D gene is TRBD1 (6 bases). CDR3 size: 15 residues. Trimming shortened V by 4 bases and J by 2 bases, and 16 bases separated the two germline ends. Germline loops: CDR1 SGHDT, CDR2 YYEEEE. The DNA of the CDR3 is TGTGCCAGCAGCCTGTATACAGGGCCCCCCTACGAGCAGTACTTC. Translated: CASSLYTGPPYEQYF. The full variable domain, completed using reference TRBV5-6 and TRBJ2-7, is DAGVTQSPTHLIKTRGQQVTLRCSPKSGHDTVSWYQQALGQGPQFIFQYYEEEERQRGNFPDRFSGHQFPNYSSELNVNALLLGDSALYLCASSLYTGPPYEQYFGPGTRLTVT.

This chain uses TRBV11-2 with TRBJ2-2, with 11 positions matching TRBD2. The germline CDR1 and CDR2 sequences are SGHAT and FQNNGV. The CDR3 is made up of 16 amino acids. With 0 bases clipped from V and 6 bases from J, the junction kept 3 bases outside the gene matches. DNA of the CDR3: TGTGCCAGCAGCTTAGAACTAGCGGGAGCTTCCGGGGAGCTGTTTTTT. Residues: CASSLELAGASGELFF.